This T cell receptor (beta chain) appears in the sequencing data of a study of T-cell reconstitution after alpha-beta-depleted transplantation in children. V trimming: 7 bases; J trimming: 0 bases; junction bases outside the gene matches: 10. In germline, CDR1 is MNHNS, CDR2 SASEGT. The CDR3 has 16 amino acids. For TCRbeta, the library was prepared with unique molecular identifiers. Each CDR3 protein is one row after TCRdb ran MiXCR on the PCR reads. This sample has 530,000 or so distinct CDR3 sequences, with around 27% found just once. The sequences come from PBMCs, collected before TCRalphabeta/CD19-depleted stem cell transplant. The TCR was taken from a boy in the first two years of life with Wiskott-Aldrich syndrome, due to receive a stem cell transplant. The gene calls are TRBV6-1 and TRBJ1-1; 8 positions agree with TRBD1. CDR3 bases: TGTGCCAGCAACCAAAGGGGGACAGGTTTGAACACTGAAGCTTTCTTT. This codes for CASNQRGTGLNTEAFF.